This T cell receptor beta chain was recovered during a study of blood T cell repertoires in COVID-19. Whole-study context: Acute-phase and convalescent COVID-19 samples originated in the United States, Italy and Spain.

Authors' analysis steps: Researchers report that nucleated cell counts were estimated from reference gene primer amplification. Only in-frame clones appear in the TCRdb table, and some are missing; sequencing was by immunoSEQ multiplex PCR. V, J and clone size reflect that table, while D and trimming were determined from the DNA. The repertoire holds roughly 99,000 clones, with roughly 90% as singletons. Specimen: peripheral blood. The sequence was collected from a man aged 40-50 years with active or convalescent COVID-19.

In DNA form, the CDR3 reads TGTGCCAGCAGCACCTCTGCTTACAGCTCTGGAAACACCACCTTATACAGCTCTGGAAACACCATATATTTT. It is translated as CASSTSAYSSGNTTLYSSGNTIYF. The V gene is TRBV21-1, the J gene TRBJ1-3; no check of the table's D call, TRBD1, against the DNA was made. TRBV21-1 has pseudogene status. The CDR3 sequence is 24 residues long.